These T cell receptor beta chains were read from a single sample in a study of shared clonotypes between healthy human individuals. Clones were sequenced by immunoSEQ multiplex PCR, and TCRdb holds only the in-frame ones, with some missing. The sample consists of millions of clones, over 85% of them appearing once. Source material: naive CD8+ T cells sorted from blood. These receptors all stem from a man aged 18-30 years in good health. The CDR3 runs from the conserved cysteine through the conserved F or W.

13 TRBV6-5 CASRVRGDYGYTF
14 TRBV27 CASSLIAGQETQYF
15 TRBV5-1 CASSLEGGFNEKLFF
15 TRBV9 CASSVAGTGHSPLHF
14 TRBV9 CASSATVGGTEAFF
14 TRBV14 CASSQSGNSYEQYF
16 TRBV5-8 CARVKADREGSQPQHF
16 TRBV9 CASSVEGGSLTYEQYF
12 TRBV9 CASSHRNGGYTF
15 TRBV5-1 CASSSPSGGGGELFF
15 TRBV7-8 CASTILEGPYNEQFF
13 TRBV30 CAWSVGVRGELFF
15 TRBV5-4 CASRLERGLQETQYF
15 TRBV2 CASSVLAGEINEQFF
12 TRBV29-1 CSVVVGAYGYTF
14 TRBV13 CASSSNGGPDTQYF
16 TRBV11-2 CASSARTGGWNNEQFF
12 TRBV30 CAWAIGNADYTF
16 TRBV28 CASSTTGLRAKNIQYF
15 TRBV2 CASSNEGTRYNEQFF
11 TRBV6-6 CASIAGTEAFF
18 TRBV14 CASSQGLGKPADDYGYTF
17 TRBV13 CASSLGDRANSMGGYTF
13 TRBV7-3 CASSLRLLDTQYF
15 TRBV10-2 CASSAVQGSTDTQYF
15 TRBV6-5 CASSYSIRENRAQYF
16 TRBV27 CASGPILPKGNEKLFF
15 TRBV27 CASSLRGTVQETQYF
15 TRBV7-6 CASSPLVGGPGELFF
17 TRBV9 CASSPRTGIIHTDTQYF
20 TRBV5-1 CASSSELGLAGGTNTGELFF
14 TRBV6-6 CASSYTGRQETQYF
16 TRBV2 CASRGTSPGGIETQYF
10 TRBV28 CASQGNEQFF
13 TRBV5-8 CASSLGYTYEQYF
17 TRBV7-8 CASSYRSGDRATETQYF
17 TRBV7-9 CASSKTSGRTSTDTQYF
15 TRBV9 CASSVSSVNTGELFF
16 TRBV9 CASSPSPGLARETQYF
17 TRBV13 CASSSRVAGGPGETQYF
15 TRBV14 CASSFRTGAYEKLFF
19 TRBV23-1 CASTPLVPPSQGFYYGYTF
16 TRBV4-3 CASSQDHRIAPDTQYF
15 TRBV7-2 CASSLASSPIYEQYF
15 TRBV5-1 CASSPRVPEGEKLFF
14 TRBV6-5 CASQGPTNTGELFF
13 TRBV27 CASSLSGFTEAFF